Listed below are T cell receptor beta chains from one sample, sequenced in a study of cytomegalovirus exposure and HLA in healthy donors. The protocol was immunoSEQ multiplex PCR, while the TCRdb copy is restricted to in-frame clones and leaves out a portion. The table records under 200,000 clones, about 80% of them present only once. Sequenced: PBMCs. The receptors here all came from a woman aged 45-65 years in good health and CMV-seronegative. The conserved cysteine and the conserved F or W are not part of the CDR3 here.

j_gene,v_gene,CDR3aa
TRBJ1-4,TRBV29-1,SGGTGFNEKLF
TRBJ2-7,TRBV10-3,AISDSPTGSSYEQY
TRBJ1-6,TRBV11-2,ASSLDGRGNSPLH
TRBJ2-7,TRBV9,ASSVGSGLVAYEQY
TRBJ2-1,TRBV11-2,ASSPTGRNEQF
TRBJ1-4,TRBV5-5,ASSAPGTIEKLF
TRBJ2-5,TRBV28,ASSLGGGRTGTQY
TRBJ2-5,TRBV5-1,ASSFQRGPQETQY
TRBJ2-1,TRBV2,ASSGTSGSPGHEQF
TRBJ1-6,TRBV9,ASSATTNSPLH
TRBJ1-4,TRBV7-9,ASSPGQGIEKLF
TRBJ2-7,TRBV19,ASSTSLAAYEQY
TRBJ1-6,TRBV2,ANSRRGDNSPLH
TRBJ2-7,TRBV27,ASRSGGNTHEQY
TRBJ2-5,TRBV27,ASSLRYQRQNQETQY
TRBJ2-7,TRBV5-5,ASSRQSYEQY